This TCR beta chain was obtained from a study of T cells after posttransplantation cyclophosphamide. Clones were sequenced by immunoSEQ multiplex PCR, and TCRdb holds only the in-frame ones, with some missing. The sample yields tens of thousands of clones, just under 80% seen once. V shed 0 bases and J shed 0 bases, with 15 bases lying between them. This CDR3 contains 18 residues. Germline CDR1 MGHRA, CDR2 YSYEKL. Worth noting for this clone: Its specificity is not known.

Study-level findings and limits: Recipient CMV seropositivity and CMV reactivation strongly tracked TRB clonality.

Cyclophosphamide on days +3 and +4 followed busulfan-fludarabine conditioning and a marrow graft. V is TRBV4-1 and J is TRBJ2-1; unclear D gene. This specimen consisted of CD4+ T cells sorted from blood, obtained roughly 250 weeks after a stem cell transplant with posttransplant cyclophosphamide. This TCR was sampled from a female patient aged 35 to 55 who received an allogeneic stem cell transplant from a related donor, was CMV-positive, and had no GVHD. The graft donor may have given rise to some T cells. CDR3 sequence reads: CASSQESSRASSYNEQFF. The CDR3 nucleotides are TGCGCCAGCAGCCAAGAGAGCTCGAGAGCGAGCTCCTACAATGAGCAGTTCTTC.